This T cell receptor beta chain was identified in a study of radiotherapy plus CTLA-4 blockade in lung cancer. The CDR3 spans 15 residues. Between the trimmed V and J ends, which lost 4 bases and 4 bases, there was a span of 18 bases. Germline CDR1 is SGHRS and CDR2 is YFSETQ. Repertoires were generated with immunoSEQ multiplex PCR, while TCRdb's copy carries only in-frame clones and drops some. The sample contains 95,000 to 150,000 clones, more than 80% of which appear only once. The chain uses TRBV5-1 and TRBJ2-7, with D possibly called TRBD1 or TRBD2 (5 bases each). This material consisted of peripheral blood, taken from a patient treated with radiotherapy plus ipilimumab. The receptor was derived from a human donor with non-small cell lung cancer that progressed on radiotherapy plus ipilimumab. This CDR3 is CASSRGGPRFYEQYF. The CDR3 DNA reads TGCGCCAGCAGCCGTGGGGGTCCCAGATTTTACGAGCAGTACTTC. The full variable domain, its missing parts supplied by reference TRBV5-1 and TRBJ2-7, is KAGVTQTPRYLIKTRGQQVTLSCSPISGHRSVSWYQQTPGQGLQFLFEYFSETQRNKGNFPGRFSGRQFSNSRSEMNVSTLELGDSALYLCASSRGGPRFYEQYFGPGTRLTVT.